This T cell receptor beta chain was obtained from a study of early T cells in non-severe SARS-CoV-2 infection. As for the study in general: Unpaired chains resulted from sequencing bulk RNA of unsorted whole blood.

A few counts support this clonotype. Its specificity is unknown. The TCR library protocol was used to attach unique molecular identifiers. These identifiers were attached to individual cDNA molecules. TCRdb processed the 5' RACE reads anew with MiXCR; each CDR3 protein has one entry. The data contain about 70,000 distinct CDR3 sequences, roughly 15% of them singletons. Study-level points and caveats: CD4 and private specificities were missed by VDJdb matching, which favored anti-spike CD8 responses.

Trimming removed 4 bases at V and 7 bases at J, with 8 bases between. CDR3 length: 11 residues. The germline V gene encodes CDR1 MNHEY and CDR2 SMNVEV (reference sequence). This TCR derives from an adult who was a healthcare worker with PCR-confirmed SARS-CoV-2 infection or an uninfected control (not recorded which). This sequence joins TRBV27 and TRBJ2-7; D unresolved. The source was whole blood, collected at baseline. CDR3 nucleotide sequence: TGTGCCAGCAGTTCCCTCTGGGAGCAGTACTTC. Encoded protein: CASSSLWEQYF.